The entry below describes one T cell receptor beta chain. Its antigen specificity is not known. No base quality values were provided; no much bigger clone lies one nucleotide off. The data were taken from a study of T cell responses to AZD1222 COVID-19 vaccine (dated by TCRdb to the early 2020s). About the study as a whole: Because spike-specific TCR depth and breadth did not differ between the two schedules, AZD1222 recipients who got a second dose at roughly 4 weeks were pooled with those who got a second dose at roughly 12 weeks. Trial participants were enrolled by age into subgroups of 18-55, 56-69 and 70-plus years, and roughly 160, 29 and 62 TCR-sequenced participants, respectively, were included in these subgroups. A total of approximately 240 trial participants underwent TCR sequencing, of whom some 200 had received two doses of AZD1222 and some 25 had received two doses of the MenACWY control vaccine.

What the work shows at the level of the full study, not this receptor alone: Most participants were white British and females outnumbered males, and the authors suggested that clonal diversity may have been underestimated. CD4 TCRs associated with the vaccine covered the entire spike protein, and the dominant responses were in regions 160-218 and 743-854. Spike-specific TCR breadth and depth rose significantly after two AZD1222 doses compared with day 0 and with MenACWY recipients. Conclusions about previously exposed vaccinees were limited because only six AZD1222 recipients were SARS-CoV-2 seropositive at baseline. Because no day 14 peak-response samples were available, repertoires were characterized only after the peak T cell response. The 56-69-year group was small, and its depth increase did not reach significance, likely because of low power. Reportedly, almost half of the unique spike-specific TCRs recognized epitopes lying outside the regions that are mutated in the B.1.351 and B.1.1.7 variants.

The CDR3 regions of human TCRbeta chains were analyzed by immunosequencing. In the authors' own workflow: Repertoire TCRs were matched against a reference library of SARS-CoV-2-specific TCRs generated with the MIRA antigen-specificity platform. Breadth was defined as the fraction of unique TCRs that were SARS-CoV-2-associated. Depth was defined as the fraction of total T cells that were SARS-CoV-2-associated. Using the MIRA data, each spike-specific TCR was mapped to the spike region that the TCR reacts to and placed in a CD4 or CD8 class. Log10-transformed breadth and depth values were compared by one-way ANOVA with Sidak's multiple comparisons tests. TCRdb stores this immuneACCESS table with in-frame sequences only. Part of the clones is absent; in the studies checked, under half of the shortfall reflects unresolved V genes, and no reason is known for the rest. V and J calls and clone size come straight from that table; D and trimming were deduced from the DNA. Here the sample has roughly 100,000 clones; less than 90% occur a single time. The top ten clones comprise 15% to 20% of the sample.

Taken with the paper, the label for time point translates to: baseline before first vaccination. Samples from vaccinated people were obtained from the UK trials COV001 and COV002, which included a single-blind randomized controlled phase 2/3 trial of AZD1222 (ChAdOx1 nCoV-19) in healthy adults. For TCRbeta chain sequencing, PBMC samples were collected from trial participants at day 0 and at day 28 after the second dose. The germline V gene encodes CDR1 SGDLS and CDR2 YYNGEE. The CDR3 runs 13 amino acids, cysteine and phenylalanine included. Only CDR3 DNA is held: 39 bases, read in frame from base 1. The V and J ends are trimmed by 0 bases and 4 bases, leaving 7 bases between them.

The chain was built from TRBV9 and TRBJ1-1; the D gene remains uncertain. The source was peripheral blood, collected on day 0 of AZD1222 vaccination. This TCR derives from an adult in good health. CDR3 sequence: CASSVELSTEAFF. The DNA reads TGTGCCAGCAGCGTAGAGCTCTCCACTGAAGCTTTCTTT.